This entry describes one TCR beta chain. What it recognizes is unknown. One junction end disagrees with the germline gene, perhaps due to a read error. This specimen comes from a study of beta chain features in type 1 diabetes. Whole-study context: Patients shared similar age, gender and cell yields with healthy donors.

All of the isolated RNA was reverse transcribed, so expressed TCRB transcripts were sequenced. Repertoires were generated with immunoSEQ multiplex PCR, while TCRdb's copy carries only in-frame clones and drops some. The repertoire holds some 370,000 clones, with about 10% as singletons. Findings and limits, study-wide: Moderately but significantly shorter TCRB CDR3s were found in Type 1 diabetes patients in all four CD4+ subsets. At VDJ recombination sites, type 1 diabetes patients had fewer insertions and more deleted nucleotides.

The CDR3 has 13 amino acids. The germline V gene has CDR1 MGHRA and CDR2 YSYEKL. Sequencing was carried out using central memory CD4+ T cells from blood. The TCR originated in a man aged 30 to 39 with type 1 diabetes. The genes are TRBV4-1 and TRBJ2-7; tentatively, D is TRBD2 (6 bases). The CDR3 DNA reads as TGTGCCAGCAGCCAAGATATCCGGGAGACGCAGTACTTC. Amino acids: CASSQDIRETQYF.